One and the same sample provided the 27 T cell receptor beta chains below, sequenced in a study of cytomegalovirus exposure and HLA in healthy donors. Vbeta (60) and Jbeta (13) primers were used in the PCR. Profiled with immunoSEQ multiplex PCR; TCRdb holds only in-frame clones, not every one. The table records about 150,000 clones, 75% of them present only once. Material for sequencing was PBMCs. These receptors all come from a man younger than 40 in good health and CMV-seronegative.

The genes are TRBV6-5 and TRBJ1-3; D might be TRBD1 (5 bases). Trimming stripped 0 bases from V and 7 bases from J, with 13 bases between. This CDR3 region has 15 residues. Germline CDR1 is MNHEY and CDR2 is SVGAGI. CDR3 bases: TGTGCCAGCAGTTACTCGATCAGGGATAAGAACACCATATATTTT. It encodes CASSYSIRDKNTIYF.

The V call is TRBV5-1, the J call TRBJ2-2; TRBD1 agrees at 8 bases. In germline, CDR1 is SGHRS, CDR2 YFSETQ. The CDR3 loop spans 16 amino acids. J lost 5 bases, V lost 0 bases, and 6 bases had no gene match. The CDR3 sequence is CASSLEGRGRTGELFF. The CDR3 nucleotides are TGCGCCAGCAGCTTGGAGGGCAGGGGGCGAACCGGGGAGCTGTTTTTT.

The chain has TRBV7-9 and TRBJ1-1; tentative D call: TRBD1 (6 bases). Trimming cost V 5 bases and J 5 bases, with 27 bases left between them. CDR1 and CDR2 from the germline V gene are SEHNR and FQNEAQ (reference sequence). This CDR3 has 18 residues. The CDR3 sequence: CASSPQKTGGARGTEAFF. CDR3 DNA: TGTGCCAGCAGCCCACAAAAGACGGGGGGCGCGCGGGGGACTGAAGCTTTCTTT. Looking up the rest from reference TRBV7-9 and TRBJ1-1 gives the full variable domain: DTGVSQNPRHKITKRGQNVTFRCDPISEHNRLYWYRQTLGQGPEFLTYFQNEAQLEKSRLLSDRFSAERPKGSFSTLEIQRTEQGDSAMYLCASSPQKTGGARGTEAFFGQGTRLTVV.

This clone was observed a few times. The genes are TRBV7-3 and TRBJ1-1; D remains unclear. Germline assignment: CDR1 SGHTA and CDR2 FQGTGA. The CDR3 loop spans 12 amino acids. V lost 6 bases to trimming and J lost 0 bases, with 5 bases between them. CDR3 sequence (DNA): TGTGCCAGCAGGGGAGTGAACACTGAAGCTTTCTTT. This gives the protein CASRGVNTEAFF.

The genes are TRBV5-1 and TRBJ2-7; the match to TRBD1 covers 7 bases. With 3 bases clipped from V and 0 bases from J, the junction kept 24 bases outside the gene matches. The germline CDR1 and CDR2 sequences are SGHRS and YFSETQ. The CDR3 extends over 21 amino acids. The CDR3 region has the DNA TGCGCCAGCAGCTATGTAGCCGGGACAGAGAGATTCCCAATTAGCTCCTACGAGCAGTACTTC. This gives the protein CASSYVAGTERFPISSYEQYF.

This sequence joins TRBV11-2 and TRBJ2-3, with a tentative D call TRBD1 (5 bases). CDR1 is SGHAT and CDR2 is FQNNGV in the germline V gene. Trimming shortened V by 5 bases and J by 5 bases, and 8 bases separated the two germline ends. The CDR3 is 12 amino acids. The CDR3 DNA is TGTGCCAGCAGCCCCACAGGAGATACGCAGTATTTT. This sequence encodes CASSPTGDTQYF.

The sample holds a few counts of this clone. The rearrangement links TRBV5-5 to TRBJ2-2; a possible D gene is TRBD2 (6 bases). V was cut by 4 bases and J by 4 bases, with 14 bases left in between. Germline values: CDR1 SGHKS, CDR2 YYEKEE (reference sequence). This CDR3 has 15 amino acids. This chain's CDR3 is CASSQGRDPTGELFF. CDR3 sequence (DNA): TGTGCCAGCAGCCAAGGGCGGGACCCCACCGGGGAGCTGTTTTTT.

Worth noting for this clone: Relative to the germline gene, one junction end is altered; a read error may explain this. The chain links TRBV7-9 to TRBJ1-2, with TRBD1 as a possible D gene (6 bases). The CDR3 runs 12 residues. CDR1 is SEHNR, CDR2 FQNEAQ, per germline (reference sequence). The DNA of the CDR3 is TGTTCCAGCAGCTTGACAGGCTATGGCTACACCTTC. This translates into CSSSLTGYGYTF.

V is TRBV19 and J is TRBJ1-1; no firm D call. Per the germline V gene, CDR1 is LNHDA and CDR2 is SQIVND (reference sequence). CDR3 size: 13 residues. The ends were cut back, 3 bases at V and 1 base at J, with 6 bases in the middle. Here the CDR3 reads CASSISRNTEAFF. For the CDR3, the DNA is TGTGCCAGTAGTATTAGTAGGAACACTGAAGCTTTCTTT.

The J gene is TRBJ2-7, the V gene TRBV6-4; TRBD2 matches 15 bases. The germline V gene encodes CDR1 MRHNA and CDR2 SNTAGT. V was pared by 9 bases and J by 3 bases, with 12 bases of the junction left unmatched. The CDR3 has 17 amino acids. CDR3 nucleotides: TGTGCCAGAAGGACTAGCGGGGGGGCCTCCCAGATCTACGAGCAGTACTTC. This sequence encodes CARRTSGGASQIYEQYF.

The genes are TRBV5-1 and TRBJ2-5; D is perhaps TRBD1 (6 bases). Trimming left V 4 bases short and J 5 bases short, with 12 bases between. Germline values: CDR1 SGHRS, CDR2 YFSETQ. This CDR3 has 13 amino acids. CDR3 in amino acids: CASSTGMGETQYF. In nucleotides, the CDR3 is TGCGCCAGCAGCACAGGGATGGGGGAGACCCAGTACTTC. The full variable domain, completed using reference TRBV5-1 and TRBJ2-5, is KAGVTQTPRYLIKTRGQQVTLSCSPISGHRSVSWYQQTPGQGLQFLFEYFSETQRNKGNFPGRFSGRQFSNSRSEMNVSTLELGDSALYLCASSTGMGETQYFGPGTRLLVL.

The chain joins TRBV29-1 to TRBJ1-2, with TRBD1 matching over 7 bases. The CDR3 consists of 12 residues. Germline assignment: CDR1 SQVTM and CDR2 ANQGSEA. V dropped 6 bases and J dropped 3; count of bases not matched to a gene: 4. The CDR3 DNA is TGCAGCGTCGTGACAGGGCACTATGGCTACACCTTC. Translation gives CSVVTGHYGYTF.

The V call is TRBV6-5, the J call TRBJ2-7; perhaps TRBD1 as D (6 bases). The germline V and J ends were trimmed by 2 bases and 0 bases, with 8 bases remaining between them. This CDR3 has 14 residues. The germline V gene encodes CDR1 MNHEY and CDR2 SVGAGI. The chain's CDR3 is CASSYGQNSYEQYF. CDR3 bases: TGTGCCAGCAGTTACGGACAGAACTCCTACGAGCAGTACTTC.

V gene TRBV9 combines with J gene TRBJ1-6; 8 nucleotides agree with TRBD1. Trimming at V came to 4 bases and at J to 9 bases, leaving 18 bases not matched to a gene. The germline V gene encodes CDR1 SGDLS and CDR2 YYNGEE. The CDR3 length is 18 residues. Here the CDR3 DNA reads TGTGCCAGCAGCTCTGACAGGGGCCCCCCGAGTAGAGGTTCACCCCTCCACTTT. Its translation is CASSSDRGPPSRGSPLHF.

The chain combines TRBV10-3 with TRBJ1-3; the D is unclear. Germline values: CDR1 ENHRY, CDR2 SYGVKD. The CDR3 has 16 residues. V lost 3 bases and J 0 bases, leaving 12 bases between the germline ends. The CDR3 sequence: CAISDPGRISGNTIYF. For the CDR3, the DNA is TGTGCCATCAGTGATCCGGGAAGAATCTCTGGAAACACCATATATTTT.

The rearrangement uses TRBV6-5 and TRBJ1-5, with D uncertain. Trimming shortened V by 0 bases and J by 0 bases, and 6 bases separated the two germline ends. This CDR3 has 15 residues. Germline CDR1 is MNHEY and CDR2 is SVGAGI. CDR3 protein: CASSYSAYSNQPQHF. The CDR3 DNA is TGTGCCAGCAGTTACTCAGCGTATAGCAATCAGCCCCAGCATTTT.

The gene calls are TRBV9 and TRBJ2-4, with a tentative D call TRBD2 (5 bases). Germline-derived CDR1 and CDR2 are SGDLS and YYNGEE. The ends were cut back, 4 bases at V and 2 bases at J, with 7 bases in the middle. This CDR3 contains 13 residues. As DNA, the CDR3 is TGTGCCAGCAGCCCCGGGACCAAAAACATTCAGTACTTC. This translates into CASSPGTKNIQYF. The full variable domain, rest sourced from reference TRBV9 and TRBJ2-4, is DSGVTQTPKHLITATGQRVTLRCSPRSGDLSVYWYQQSLDQGLQFLIQYYNGEERAKGNILERFSAQQFPDLHSELNLSSLELGDSALYFCASSPGTKNIQYFGAGTRLSVL.

CDR3 sequence reads: CASSSPGGTNEKLFF. CDR3 coding DNA: TGTGCCAGCAGCTCCCCAGGGGGAACTAATGAAAAACTGTTTTTT. This chain joins TRBV7-6 and TRBJ1-4, with 7 bases that match TRBD1. The CDR3 length is 15 residues. Germline values: CDR1 SGHVS, CDR2 FNYEAQ. Unmatched junction bases numbered 3, after V lost 4 bases and J lost 1 base.

The CDR3 sequence: CASSPTVPIMNTEAFF. CDR3 in DNA: TGTGCCAGCTCACCGACAGTTCCTATTATGAACACTGAAGCTTTCTTT. The genes are TRBV18 and TRBJ1-1; TRBD1 is a possible D gene (5 bases). Germline V lookup: CDR1 KGHSH, CDR2 LQKENI. Deletions cut 3 bases from V and 0 bases from J, with 14 bases between. This CDR3 is built from 16 residues.

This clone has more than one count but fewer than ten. In nucleotides, the CDR3 is TGTGCCAGCAGTGATGTGATAGGGACAGGCTACTACACCTTC. Encoded protein: CASSDVIGTGYYTF. The chain links TRBV6-5 to TRBJ1-2; 8 bases are shared with TRBD1. CDR3 size: 14 residues. Germline V gene sequence: CDR1 MNHEY, CDR2 SVGAGI. V gave up 5 bases and J gave up 10 bases; unmatched junction bases: 12.

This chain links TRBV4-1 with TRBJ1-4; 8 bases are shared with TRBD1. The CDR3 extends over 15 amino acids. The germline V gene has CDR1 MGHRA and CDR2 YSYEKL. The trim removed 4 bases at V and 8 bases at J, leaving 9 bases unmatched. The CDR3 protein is CASSPGDRGWEKLFF. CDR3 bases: TGCGCCAGCAGCCCTGGTGACAGGGGATGGGAAAAACTGTTTTTT.

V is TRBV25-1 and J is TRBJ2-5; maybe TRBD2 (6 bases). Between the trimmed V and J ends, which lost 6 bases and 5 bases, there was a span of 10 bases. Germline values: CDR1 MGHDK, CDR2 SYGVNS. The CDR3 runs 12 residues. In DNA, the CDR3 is TGTGCCAGCAGAGGGGCGGGGGAGACCCAGTACTTC. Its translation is CASRGAGETQYF.

The CDR3 DNA is TGTGCCATCAGTGAGTCGGCGGCTTATGGCTACACCTTC. It yields the protein CAISESAAYGYTF. The chain uses TRBV10-3 and TRBJ1-2; no clear D. With 0 bases removed from V and 5 bases from J, the gap between germline ends came to 7 bases. Germline V gives CDR1 ENHRY, CDR2 SYGVKD. The CDR3 is made up of 13 amino acids.

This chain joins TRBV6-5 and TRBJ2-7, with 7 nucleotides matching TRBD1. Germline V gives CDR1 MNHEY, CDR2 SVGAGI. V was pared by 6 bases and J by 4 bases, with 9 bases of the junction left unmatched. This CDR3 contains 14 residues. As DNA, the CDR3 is TGTGCCAGCAGGCAGGGGGACCTCTTTTACGAGCAGTACTTC. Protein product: CASRQGDLFYEQYF.

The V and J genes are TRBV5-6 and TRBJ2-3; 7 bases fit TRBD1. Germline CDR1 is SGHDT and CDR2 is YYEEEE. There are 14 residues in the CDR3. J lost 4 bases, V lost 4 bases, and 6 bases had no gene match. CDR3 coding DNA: TGTGCCAGCAGCCCCTGGACAGGATCAGATACGCAGTATTTT. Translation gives CASSPWTGSDTQYF. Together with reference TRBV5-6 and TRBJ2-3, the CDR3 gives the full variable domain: DAGVTQSPTHLIKTRGQQVTLRCSPKSGHDTVSWYQQALGQGPQFIFQYYEEEERQRGNFPDRFSGHQFPNYSSELNVNALLLGDSALYLCASSPWTGSDTQYFGPGTRLTVL.

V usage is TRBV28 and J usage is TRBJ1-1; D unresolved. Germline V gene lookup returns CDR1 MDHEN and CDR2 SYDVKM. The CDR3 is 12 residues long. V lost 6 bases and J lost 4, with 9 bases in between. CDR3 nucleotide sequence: TGTGCCAGCAGACCCGCGGGCACTGAAGCTTTCTTT. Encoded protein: CASRPAGTEAFF. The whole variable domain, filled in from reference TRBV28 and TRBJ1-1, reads DVKVTQSSRYLVKRTGEKVFLECVQDMDHENMFWYRQDPGLGLRLIYFSYDVKMKEKGDIPEGYSVSREKKERFSLILESASTNQTSMYLCASRPAGTEAFFGQGTRLTVV.

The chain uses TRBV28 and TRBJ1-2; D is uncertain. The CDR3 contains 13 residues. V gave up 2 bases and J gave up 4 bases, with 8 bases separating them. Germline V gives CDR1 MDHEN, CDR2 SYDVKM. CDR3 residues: CASSLNIVYGYTF. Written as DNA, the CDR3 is TGTGCCAGCAGTTTAAACATCGTCTATGGCTACACCTTC.